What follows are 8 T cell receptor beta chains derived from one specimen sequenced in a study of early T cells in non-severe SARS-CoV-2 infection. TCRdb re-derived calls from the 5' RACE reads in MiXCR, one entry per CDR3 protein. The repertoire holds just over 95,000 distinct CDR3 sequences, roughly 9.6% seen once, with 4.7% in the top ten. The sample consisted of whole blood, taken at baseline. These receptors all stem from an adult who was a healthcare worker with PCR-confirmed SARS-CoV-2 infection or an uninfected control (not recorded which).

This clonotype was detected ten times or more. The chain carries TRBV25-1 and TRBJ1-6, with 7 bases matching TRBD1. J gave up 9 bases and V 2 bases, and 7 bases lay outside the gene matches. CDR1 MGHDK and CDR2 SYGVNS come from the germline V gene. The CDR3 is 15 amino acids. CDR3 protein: CASSEPTGIASPLHF. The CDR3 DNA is TGTGCCAGCAGTGAACCGACAGGGATTGCTTCACCCCTCCACTTT.

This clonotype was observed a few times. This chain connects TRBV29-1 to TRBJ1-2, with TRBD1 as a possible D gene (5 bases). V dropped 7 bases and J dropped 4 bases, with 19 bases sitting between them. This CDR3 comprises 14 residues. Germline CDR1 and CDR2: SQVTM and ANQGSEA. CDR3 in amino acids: CSATDNSAGYGYTF. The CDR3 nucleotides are TGCAGCGCAACGGACAACTCGGCGGGCTATGGCTACACCTTC. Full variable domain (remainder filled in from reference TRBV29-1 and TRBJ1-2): SAVISQKPSRDICQRGTSLTIQCQVDSQVTMMFWYRQQPGQSLTLIATANQGSEATYESGFVIDKFPISRPNLTFSTLTVSNMSPEDSSIYLCSATDNSAGYGYTFGSGTRLTVV.

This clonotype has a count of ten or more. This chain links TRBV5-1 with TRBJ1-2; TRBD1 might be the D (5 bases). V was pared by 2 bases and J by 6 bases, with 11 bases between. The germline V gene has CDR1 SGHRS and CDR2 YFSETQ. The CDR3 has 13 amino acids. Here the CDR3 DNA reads TGCGCCAGCAGCTTTCAAGGGGAGGATGGCTACACCTTC. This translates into CASSFQGEDGYTF.

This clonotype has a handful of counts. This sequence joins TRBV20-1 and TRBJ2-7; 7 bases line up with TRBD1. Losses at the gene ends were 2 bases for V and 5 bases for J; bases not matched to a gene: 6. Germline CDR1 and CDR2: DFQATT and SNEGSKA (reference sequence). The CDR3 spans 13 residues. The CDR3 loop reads CSARYGQVNEQYF. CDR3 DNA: TGCAGTGCTAGATACGGACAGGTAAACGAGCAGTACTTC.

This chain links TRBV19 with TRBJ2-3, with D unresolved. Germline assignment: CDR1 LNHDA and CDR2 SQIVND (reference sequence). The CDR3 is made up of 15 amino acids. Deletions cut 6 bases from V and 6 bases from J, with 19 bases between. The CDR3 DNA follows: TGTGCCAGTAGCTTCGCTTCGAACGTGAAGGATACGCAGTATTTT. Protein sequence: CASSFASNVKDTQYF.

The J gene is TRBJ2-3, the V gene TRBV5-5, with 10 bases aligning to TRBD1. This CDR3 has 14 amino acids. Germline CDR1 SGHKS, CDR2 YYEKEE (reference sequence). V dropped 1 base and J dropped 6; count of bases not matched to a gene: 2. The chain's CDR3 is CASSLRTGGDTQYF. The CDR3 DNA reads TGTGCCAGCAGCTTGAGGACAGGGGGGGATACGCAGTATTTT.

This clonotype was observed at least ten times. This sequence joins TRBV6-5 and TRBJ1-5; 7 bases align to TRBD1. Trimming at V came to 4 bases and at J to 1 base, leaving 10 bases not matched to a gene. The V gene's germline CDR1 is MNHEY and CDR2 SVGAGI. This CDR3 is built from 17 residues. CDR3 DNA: TGTGCCAGCAGTTTCTCTCAGACAGGGAAGAGCAATCAGCCCCAGCATTTT. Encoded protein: CASSFSQTGKSNQPQHF.

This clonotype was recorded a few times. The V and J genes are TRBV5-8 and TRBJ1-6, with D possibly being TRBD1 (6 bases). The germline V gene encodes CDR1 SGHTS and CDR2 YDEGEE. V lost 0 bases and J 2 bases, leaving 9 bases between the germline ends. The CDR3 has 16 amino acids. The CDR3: CASSLAQGTYNSPLHF. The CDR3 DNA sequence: TGTGCCAGCAGCTTGGCGCAGGGGACCTATAATTCACCCCTCCACTTT.